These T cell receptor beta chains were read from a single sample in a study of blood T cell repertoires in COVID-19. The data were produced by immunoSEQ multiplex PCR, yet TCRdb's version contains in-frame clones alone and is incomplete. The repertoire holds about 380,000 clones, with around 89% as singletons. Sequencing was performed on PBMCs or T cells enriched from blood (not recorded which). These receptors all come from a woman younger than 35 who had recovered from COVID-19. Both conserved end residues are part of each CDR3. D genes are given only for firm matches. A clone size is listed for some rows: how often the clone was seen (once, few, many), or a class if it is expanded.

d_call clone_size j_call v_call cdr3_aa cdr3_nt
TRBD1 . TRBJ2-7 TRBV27 CASSWTGDYEQYF TGTGCCAGCAGTTGGACAGGAGACTACGAGCAGTACTTC
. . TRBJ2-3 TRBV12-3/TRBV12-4 CASSVTGPDTQYF TGTGCCAGCAGCGTGACAGGCCCAGATACGCAGTATTTT
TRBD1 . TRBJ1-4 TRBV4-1 CASSQEQGGEKLFF TGCGCCAGCAGCCAAGAACAGGGGGGAGAAAAACTGTTTTTT
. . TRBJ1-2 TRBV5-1 CASSLGLDRRRYGYTF TGCGCCAGCAGCCTCGGACTTGACAGGAGGAGGTATGGCTACACCTTC
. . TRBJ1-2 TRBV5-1 CASSPRSRVSYTF TGCGCCAGCAGTCCGAGGAGCAGAGTGAGCTACACCTTC
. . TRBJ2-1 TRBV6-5 CASRRGLLNEQFF TGTGCCAGCAGGCGGGGATTACTCAATGAGCAGTTCTTC
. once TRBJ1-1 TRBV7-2 CASRQGWSTEAFF TGTGCCAGCAGGCAGGGGTGGAGCACTGAAGCTTTCTTT
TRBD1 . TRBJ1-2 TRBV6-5 CASRDRGWAHGYTF TGTGCCAGCAGAGACAGGGGTTGGGCCCATGGCTACACCTTC
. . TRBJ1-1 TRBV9 CASSVVPETEAFF TGTGCCAGCAGCGTAGTCCCGGAGACTGAAGCTTTCTTT
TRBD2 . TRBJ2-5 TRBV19 CASSILGGGVRETQYF TGTGCCAGTAGTATTCTTGGCGGGGGGGTTCGAGAGACCCAGTACTTC
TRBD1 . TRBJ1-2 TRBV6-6 CASSSGQGASGYTF TGTGCCAGCAGTTCGGGACAGGGTGCTAGTGGCTACACCTTC
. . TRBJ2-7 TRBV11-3 CASSRAGTEQYF TGTGCCAGCAGCCGGGCCGGGACAGAGCAGTACTTC
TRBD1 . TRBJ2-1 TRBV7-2 CASSLRGQGSNEQFF TGTGCCAGCAGCTTACGGGGACAGGGAAGCAATGAGCAGTTCTTC
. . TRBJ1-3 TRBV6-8 CASSYYWWHNSGNTIYF TGTGCCAGCAGTTACTATTGGTGGCACAACTCTGGAAACACCATATATTTT
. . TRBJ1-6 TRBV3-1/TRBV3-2 CASSRQGLNSPLHF TGTGCCAGCAGCCGTCAGGGTTTGAATTCACCCCTCCACTTT
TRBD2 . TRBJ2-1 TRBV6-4 CASSDRGGTRANNEQFF TGTGCCAGCAGTGACAGGGGCGGGACTAGGGCGAACAATGAGCAGTTCTTC
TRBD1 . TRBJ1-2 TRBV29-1 CSVGTGLGGYTF TGCAGCGTTGGGACAGGGCTGGGTGGCTACACCTTC
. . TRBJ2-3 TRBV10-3 CAISVAATSTDTQYF TGTGCCATCAGTGTGGCGGCCACTAGCACAGATACGCAGTATTTT
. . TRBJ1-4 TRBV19 CASSPRQASEKLFF TGTGCCAGTAGTCCAAGACAGGCATCCGAAAAACTGTTTTTT
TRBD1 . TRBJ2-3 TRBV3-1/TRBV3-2 CASSRPDRGLSTDTQYF TGTGCCAGCAGCCGGCCCGACAGGGGTTTGAGCACAGATACGCAGTATTTT
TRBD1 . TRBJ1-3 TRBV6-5 CASRGQGRRGNTIYF TGTGCCAGCAGAGGACAGGGTCGGCGTGGAAACACCATATATTTT
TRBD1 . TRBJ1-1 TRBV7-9 CASSPGQGLNTEAFF TGTGCCAGCAGCCCGGGACAGGGGCTAAACACTGAAGCTTTCTTT
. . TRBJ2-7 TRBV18 CASSPPTGYEQYF TGTGCCAGCTCACCACCTACAGGCTACGAGCAGTACTTC
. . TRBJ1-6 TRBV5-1 CASSQNTNSPLHF TGCGCCAGCAGCCAGAACACTAATTCACCCCTCCACTTT
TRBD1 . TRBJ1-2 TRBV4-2 CASSPGTGANYGYTF TGTGCCAGCAGCCCGGGGACAGGGGCTAACTATGGCTACACCTTC
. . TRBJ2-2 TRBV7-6 CASSQGLGQSNTGELFF TGTGCCAGCAGCCAAGGATTAGGACAGTCGAACACCGGGGAGCTGTTTTTT
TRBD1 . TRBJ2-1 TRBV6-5 CASWDRVTNEQFF TGTGCCAGCTGGGACAGGGTCACCAATGAGCAGTTCTTC
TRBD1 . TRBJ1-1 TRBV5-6 CASSPPGGNTEAFF TGTGCCAGCAGCCCACCAGGGGGGAACACTGAAGCTTTCTTT
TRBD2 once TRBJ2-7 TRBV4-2 CASSQDLTSGAYEQYF TGTGCCAGCAGCCAAGATTTAACTAGCGGGGCCTACGAGCAGTACTTC
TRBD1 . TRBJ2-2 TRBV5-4 CASSLAGQLNTGELFF TGTGCCAGCAGCTTGGCGGGACAGCTGAACACCGGGGAGCTGTTTTTT
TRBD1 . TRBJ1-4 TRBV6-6 CASSWDSVGGSEKLFF TGTGCCAGCAGTTGGGACAGTGTGGGAGGAAGTGAAAAACTGTTTTTT
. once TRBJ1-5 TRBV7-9 CASSLGPDQPQHF TGTGCCAGCAGCTTGGGCCCTGACCAGCCCCAGCATTTT
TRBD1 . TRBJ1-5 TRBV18 CASSFRDRGKAQHF TGTGCCAGCTCATTCCGGGACAGGGGGAAAGCCCAGCATTTT
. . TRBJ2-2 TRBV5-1 CASSLGPVTHGELFF TGCGCCAGCAGCTTGGGGCCCGTCACCCACGGGGAGCTGTTTTTT
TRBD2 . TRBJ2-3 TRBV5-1 CASRYAGGPESDTQYF TGCGCCAGCAGGTATGCGGGGGGGCCTGAATCAGATACGCAGTATTTT
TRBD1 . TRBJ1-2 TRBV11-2 CASSLLTGTAVSYGYTF TGTGCCAGCAGCTTACTTACCGGGACAGCGGTTTCATATGGCTACACCTTC
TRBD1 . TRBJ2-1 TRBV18 CASSPGQGIYNEQFF TGTGCCAGCTCACCCGGACAGGGCATCTACAATGAGCAGTTCTTC
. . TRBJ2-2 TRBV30 CAWSGDITGELFF TGTGCCTGGAGTGGGGACATCACCGGGGAGCTGTTTTTT
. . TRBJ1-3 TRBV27 CASRLGSSSNTIYF TGTGCCAGCCGACTAGGGTCATCGTCCAACACCATATATTTT
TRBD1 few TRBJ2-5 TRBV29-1 CSVLKDRVQETQYF TGCAGCGTTCTTAAGGACAGGGTCCAAGAGACCCAGTACTTC
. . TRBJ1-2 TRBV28 CASSEGQNYGYTF TGTGCCAGCAGCGAAGGACAGAACTATGGCTACACCTTC
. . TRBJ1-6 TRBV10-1 CASSFDTYNSPLHF TGCGCCAGCAGCTTCGACACCTATAATTCACCCCTCCACTTT